This entry lists 14 T cell receptor beta chains sequenced from one sample in a study of Ad26.COV2.S vaccination and SARS-CoV-2 variants. This sample's treatment: roughly 18 received Ad26.COV2.S at low or high dose, single or two shots; 5 received placebo; per-sample allocation not given. Samples were taken on day 63 after the first vaccine or placebo injection. Libraries were prepared by immunoSEQ multiplex PCR; TCRdb keeps only in-frame clonotypes and omits some of them. Of about 320,000 clones listed, around 85% were seen once; the top ten hold roughly 2%. Sequenced material: peripheral blood, taken in a trial of Ad26.COV2.S vaccine versus placebo. Source of these receptors: a person between 18 and 65 years old who received the Ad26.COV2.S COVID-19 vaccine or a placebo.

The chain uses TRBV5-1 and TRBJ2-2, with 9 bases aligning to TRBD1. Germline V lookup: CDR1 SGHRS, CDR2 YFSETQ. This CDR3 is built from 16 residues. V dropped 4 bases and J dropped 5; count of bases not matched to a gene: 9. The CDR3 region has the DNA TGCGCCAGCAGCATCCGGGACAGGGATGGTACCGGGGAGCTGTTTTTT. This gives the protein CASSIRDRDGTGELFF.

This clone was seen once. This chain links TRBV30 with TRBJ1-5, with D possibly matching TRBD1 (5 bases). The CDR3 totals 13 residues. CDR1 and CDR2 from the germline V gene are GTSNPN and SVGIG (reference sequence). V shed 5 bases and J shed 4 bases, with 12 bases lying between them. The CDR3 loop is CAWGSGANQPQHF. In DNA form, the CDR3 reads TGTGCCTGGGGAAGTGGGGCAAATCAGCCCCAGCATTTT.

The CDR3 reads CASSLLGTGGYGYTF. CDR3 nucleotide sequence: TGTGCCAGCAGCTTACTGGGGACAGGGGGCTATGGCTACACCTTC. J is TRBJ1-2 and V is TRBV7-3; TRBD1 matches 11 bases. Germline trimming cut 2 bases from V and 4 bases from J; bases unmatched to any gene: 3. CDR1 is SGHTA and CDR2 is FQGTGA in the germline V gene. This CDR3 is built from 15 residues.

On this clone: Within the sample, other DNA sequences also encode this same CDR3. The chain recombines TRBV5-1 with TRBJ1-3; D possibly corresponds to TRBD1 (5 bases). V was cut by 0 bases and J by 3 bases, with 7 bases left in between. CDR1 is SGHRS and CDR2 is YFSETQ in the germline V gene. The CDR3 is made up of 14 amino acids. As DNA, the CDR3 is TGCGCCAGCAGCTTGGCAGGGTATGGAAACACCATATATTTT. This gives the protein CASSLAGYGNTIYF.

The rearrangement links TRBV9 to TRBJ2-7; 10 bases match TRBD2. Germline-derived CDR1 and CDR2 are SGDLS and YYNGEE. The trim removed 4 bases at V and 1 base at J, leaving 8 bases unmatched. This CDR3 has 16 amino acids. CDR3 sequence: CASSPRVAGGSYEQYF. The CDR3 DNA reads TGTGCCAGCAGCCCCCGGGTAGCGGGGGGTTCCTACGAGCAGTACTTC.

V and J are TRBV27 and TRBJ2-2, with TRBD1 matching 7 bases. Germline CDR1 is MNHEY and CDR2 is SMNVEV (reference sequence). Germline trimming cut 7 bases from V and 0 bases from J; bases unmatched to any gene: 11. This CDR3 has 17 amino acids. In DNA form, the CDR3 reads TGTGCCAGCAATCCTTTCCCCGGGACAGCGAACACCGGGGAGCTGTTTTTT. Protein: CASNPFPGTANTGELFF.

The J gene is TRBJ1-5, the V gene TRBV28; 7 bases align to TRBD1. In germline, CDR1 is MDHEN, CDR2 SYDVKM. The CDR3 has 12 residues. Germline trimming cut 5 bases from V and 11 bases from J; bases unmatched to any gene: 6. For the CDR3, the DNA is TGTGCCAGCAGTACAGGGGAAAGGGCCCAGCATTTT. Residues: CASSTGERAQHF.

The sample holds many counts of this clone. The chain has TRBV5-4 and TRBJ2-5, with a weak D call TRBD1 (5 bases). V was pared by 3 bases and J by 3 bases, with 9 bases between. The CDR3 is made up of 13 amino acids. Germline V gene lookup returns CDR1 SGHNT and CDR2 YYREEE (reference sequence). CDR3 nucleotides: TGTGCCAGCAGCTCTAAAGGGGAAGAGACCCAGTACTTC. It yields the protein CASSSKGEETQYF.

V usage is TRBV6-5 and J usage is TRBJ2-5; 11 bases agree with TRBD2. Germline CDR1 MNHEY, CDR2 SVGAGI. The CDR3 covers 16 residues. The V segment lost 0 bases and the J segment 2 bases; nucleotides outside the gene matches: 2. In nucleotides, the CDR3 is TGTGCCAGCAGTTACTCGGGACTAGCGGCACAAGAGACCCAGTACTTC. Its protein product is CASSYSGLAAQETQYF.

This clone was recorded many times. This chain connects TRBV4-2 to TRBJ2-2; no definite D call. The CDR3 has 14 residues. Germline assignment: CDR1 LGHNA and CDR2 YNFKEQ. The V end lost 4 bases, the J end lost 11 bases, and 17 bases lay between the germline ends. In DNA form, the CDR3 reads TGTGCCAGCAGCCTTCTTCACCCGTGGGTCGAGCTGTTTTTT. It codes for CASSLLHPWVELFF.

The V call is TRBV10-3, the J call TRBJ1-5; possibly TRBD1 for D (5 bases). The CDR3 extends over 14 amino acids. With 2 bases removed from V and 8 bases from J, the gap between germline ends came to 13 bases. CDR1 ENHRY and CDR2 SYGVKD come from the germline V gene. CDR3 nucleotide sequence: TGTGCCATCAGTGAGCTGGGGGGTATAGAGCCCCAGCATTTT. Amino acids: CAISELGGIEPQHF.

This clone has just a few counts. This chain uses TRBV18 with TRBJ1-4; 7 bases agree with TRBD1. Germline V gene sequence: CDR1 KGHSH, CDR2 LQKENI. Trimming removed 3 bases from V and 5 bases from J; junction bases left unmatched: 0. The CDR3 has 13 amino acids. CDR3 loop: CASSPGQNEKLFF. The DNA for the CDR3 is TGTGCCAGCTCACCGGGACAGAATGAAAAACTGTTTTTT.

The V and J genes are TRBV5-6 and TRBJ2-2, with D perhaps assigned TRBD1 or TRBD2 (5 bases each). Trimming took off 2 bases at V and 8 bases at J, with 13 bases between the two ends. This CDR3 comprises 14 residues. CDR1 and CDR2 (germline): SGHDT, YYEEEE. CDR3 in amino acids: CASSFGGRLGELFF. CDR3 bases: TGTGCCAGCAGCTTTGGGGGTCGTTTAGGGGAGCTGTTTTTT.

The gene calls are TRBV27 and TRBJ2-1; 9 bases map to TRBD1. The CDR3 sequence is 15 residues long. Germline V lookup: CDR1 MNHEY, CDR2 SMNVEV (reference sequence). The V segment lost 4 bases and the J segment 6 bases; nucleotides outside the gene matches: 7. The CDR3 DNA follows: TGTGCCAGCAGTTCTCCGGGACAGGGCGCCAATGAGCAGTTCTTC. It specifies CASSSPGQGANEQFF.